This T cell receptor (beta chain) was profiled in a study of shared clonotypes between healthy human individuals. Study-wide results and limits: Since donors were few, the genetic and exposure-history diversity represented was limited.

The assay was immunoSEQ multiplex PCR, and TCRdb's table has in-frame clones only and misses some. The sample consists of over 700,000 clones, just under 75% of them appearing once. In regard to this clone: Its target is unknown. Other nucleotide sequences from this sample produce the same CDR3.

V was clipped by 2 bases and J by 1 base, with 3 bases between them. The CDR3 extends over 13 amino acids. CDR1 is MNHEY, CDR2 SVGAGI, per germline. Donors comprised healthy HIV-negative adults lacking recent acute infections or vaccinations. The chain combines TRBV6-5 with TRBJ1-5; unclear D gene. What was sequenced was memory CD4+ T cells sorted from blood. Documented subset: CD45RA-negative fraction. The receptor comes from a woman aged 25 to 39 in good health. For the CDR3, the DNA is TGTGCCAGCAGTTACGACAGCAATCAGCCCCAGCATTTT. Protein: CASSYDSNQPQHF.